This T cell receptor (beta chain) is from a study of blood T cell repertoires in COVID-19. Study background: The origin of the acute and convalescent COVID-19 samples was the United States, Italy and Spain. T cells, B-cell-depleted T cells, or PBMCs supplied cDNA or gDNA.

Original methodology: Reference gene primer amplification gave estimated nucleated cell counts. Assay used: immunoSEQ multiplex PCR; TCRdb lists only in-frame clones, some missing. The DNA gave D and trimming, while V, J and clone size come from that table. The table lists some 200,000 clones, about 86% of them singletons. This CDR3 region has 15 residues. Germline V lookup: CDR1 SGHRS, CDR2 YFSETQ. Deletions cut 7 bases from V and 1 base from J, with 18 bases between. The sample comprised peripheral blood. The clonotype comes from a woman aged 70 to 79 with acute or convalescent COVID-19. The chain is built from TRBV5-1 and TRBJ2-7, with D perhaps matching TRBD1 (6 bases). CDR3 bases: TGCGCCAGCCGGTCCCAACCAGGGGAATCCTACGAGCAGTACTTC. Protein: CASRSQPGESYEQYF.